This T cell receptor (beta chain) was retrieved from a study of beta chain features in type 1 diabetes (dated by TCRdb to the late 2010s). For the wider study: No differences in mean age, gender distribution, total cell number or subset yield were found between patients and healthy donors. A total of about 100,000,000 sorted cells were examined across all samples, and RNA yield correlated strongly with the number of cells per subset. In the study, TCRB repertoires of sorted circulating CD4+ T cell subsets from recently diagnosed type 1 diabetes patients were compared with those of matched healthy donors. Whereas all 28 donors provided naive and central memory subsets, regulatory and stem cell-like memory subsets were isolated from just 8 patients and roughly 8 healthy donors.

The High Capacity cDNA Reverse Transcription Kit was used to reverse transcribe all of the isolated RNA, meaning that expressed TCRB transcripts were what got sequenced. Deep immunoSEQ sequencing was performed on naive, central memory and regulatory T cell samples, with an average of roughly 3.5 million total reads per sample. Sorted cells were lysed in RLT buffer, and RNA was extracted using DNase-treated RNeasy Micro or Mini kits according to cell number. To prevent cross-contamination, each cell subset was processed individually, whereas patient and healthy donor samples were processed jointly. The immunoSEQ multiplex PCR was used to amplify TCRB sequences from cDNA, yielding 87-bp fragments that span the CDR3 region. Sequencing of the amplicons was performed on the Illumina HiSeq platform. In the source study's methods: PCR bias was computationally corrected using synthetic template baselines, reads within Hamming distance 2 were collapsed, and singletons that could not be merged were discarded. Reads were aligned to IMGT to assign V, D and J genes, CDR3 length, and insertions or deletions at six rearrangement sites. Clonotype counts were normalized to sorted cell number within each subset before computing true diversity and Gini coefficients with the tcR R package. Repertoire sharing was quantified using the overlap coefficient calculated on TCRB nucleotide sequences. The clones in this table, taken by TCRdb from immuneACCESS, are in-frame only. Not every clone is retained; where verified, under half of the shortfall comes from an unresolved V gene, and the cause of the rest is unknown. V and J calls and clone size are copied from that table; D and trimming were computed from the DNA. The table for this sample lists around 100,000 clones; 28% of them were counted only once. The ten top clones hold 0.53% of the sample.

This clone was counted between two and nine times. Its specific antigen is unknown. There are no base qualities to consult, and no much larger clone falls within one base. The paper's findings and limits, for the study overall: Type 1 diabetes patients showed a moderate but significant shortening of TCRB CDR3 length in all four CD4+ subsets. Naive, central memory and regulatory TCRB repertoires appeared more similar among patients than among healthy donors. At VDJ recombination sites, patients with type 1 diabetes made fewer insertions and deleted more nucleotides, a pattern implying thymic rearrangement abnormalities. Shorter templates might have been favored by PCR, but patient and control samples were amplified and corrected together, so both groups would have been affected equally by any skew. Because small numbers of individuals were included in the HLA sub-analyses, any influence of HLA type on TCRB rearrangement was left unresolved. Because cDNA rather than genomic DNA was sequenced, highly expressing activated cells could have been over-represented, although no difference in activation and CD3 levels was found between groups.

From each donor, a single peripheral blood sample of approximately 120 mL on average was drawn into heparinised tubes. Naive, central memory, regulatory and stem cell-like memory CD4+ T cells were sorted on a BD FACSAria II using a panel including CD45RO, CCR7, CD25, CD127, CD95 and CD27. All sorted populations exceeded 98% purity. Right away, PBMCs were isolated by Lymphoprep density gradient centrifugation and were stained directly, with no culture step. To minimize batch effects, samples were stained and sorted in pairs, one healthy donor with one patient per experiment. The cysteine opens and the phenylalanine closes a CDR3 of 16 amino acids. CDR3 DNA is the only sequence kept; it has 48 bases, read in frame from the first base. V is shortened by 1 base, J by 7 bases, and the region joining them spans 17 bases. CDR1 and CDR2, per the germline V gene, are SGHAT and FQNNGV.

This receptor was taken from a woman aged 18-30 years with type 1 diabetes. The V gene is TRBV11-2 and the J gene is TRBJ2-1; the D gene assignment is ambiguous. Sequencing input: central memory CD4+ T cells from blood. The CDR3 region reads CASSLAVLVPPNEQFF. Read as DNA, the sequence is TGTGCCAGCAGCTTAGCGGTATTAGTACCACCTAATGAGCAGTTCTTC.